This TCR beta chain is drawn from a study of blood T cell repertoires in COVID-19. The wider study: Collection of acute and convalescent COVID-19 samples took place in the United States, Italy and Spain. T cells, B-cell-depleted T cells, or PBMCs provided the cDNA or gDNA that served as material.

Worth noting for this clone: The same CDR3 can be traced to other DNA sequences in this sample.

The trim removed 4 bases at V and 4 bases at J, leaving 4 bases unmatched. Germline CDR1 reads SGHRS; CDR2 reads YFSETQ. CDR3 length: 13 amino acids. Assay: immunoSEQ multiplex PCR; the TCRdb copy retains only in-frame clones and omits some. Among hundreds of thousands of clones, 70% to 90% were seen once, and the ten largest hold about 1.3%. This chain links TRBV5-1 with TRBJ1-1, with 7 bases identical to TRBD1. This receptor was obtained from a man older than 75 with acute or convalescent COVID-19. Sequenced input: peripheral blood. The CDR3 DNA reads TGCGCCAGCAGCCCGGACAGGACCACTGAAGCTTTCTTT. Protein sequence: CASSPDRTTEAFF.